The 29 T cell receptor beta chains given below trace back to one sample, sequenced in a study of control samples from healthy donors and cancer patients. Repertoires were generated with immunoSEQ multiplex PCR, while TCRdb's copy carries only in-frame clones and drops some. The table lists 100,000 to 150,000 clones, around 90% of them singletons, with 5.5% in the top ten. Sequencing input: blood. Source of these receptors: a young man in good health.

The J gene is TRBJ1-1, the V gene TRBV5-1; 12 nucleotides match TRBD1. This CDR3 spans 16 amino acids. With V trimmed by 4 bases and J by 6 bases, 10 bases remained unmatched. Germline loops: CDR1 SGHRS, CDR2 YFSETQ. For the CDR3, the DNA is TGCGCCAGCAGCCCCAGGGACAGGGGGCTCGGGGCTGAAGCTTTCTTT. Amino acid sequence: CASSPRDRGLGAEAFF. The whole variable domain, remainder taken from reference TRBV5-1 and TRBJ1-1, is KAGVTQTPRYLIKTRGQQVTLSCSPISGHRSVSWYQQTPGQGLQFLFEYFSETQRNKGNFPGRFSGRQFSNSRSEMNVSTLELGDSALYLCASSPRDRGLGAEAFFGQGTRLTVV.

This chain links TRBV6-5 with TRBJ1-6; no reliable D call. The CDR3 length is 14 residues. Deletions cut 5 bases from V and 7 bases from J, with 12 bases between. In germline, CDR1 is MNHEY, CDR2 SVGAGI. As DNA, the CDR3 is TGTGCCAGCAGTAGAAATGTGGTAAATTCACCCCTCCACTTT. Its protein product is CASSRNVVNSPLHF.

The chain links TRBV10-1 to TRBJ1-1; D not resolved. Per the germline V gene, CDR1 is WNHNN and CDR2 is SYGVQD (reference sequence). This CDR3 is 15 amino acids long. Trimming shortened V by 2 bases and J by 0 bases, and 10 bases separated the two germline ends. This CDR3 reads CASSEMGSLNTEAFF. The CDR3 DNA reads TGCGCCAGCAGTGAGATGGGAAGTCTGAACACTGAAGCTTTCTTT.

The chain combines TRBV10-3 with TRBJ1-6; D unresolved. Germline CDR1 and CDR2: ENHRY and SYGVKD. V was trimmed by 2 bases and J by 6 bases, leaving 5 bases between them. The CDR3 runs 13 residues. The DNA of the CDR3 is TGTGCCATCAGTGAGGCAGCTAATTCACCCCTCCACTTT. Translation: CAISEAANSPLHF.

The chain has TRBV11-2 and TRBJ2-5; tentative D call: TRBD1 (6 bases). This CDR3 region has 14 residues. Trimming removed 4 bases from V and 5 bases from J, with 14 bases in between. Looked up from germline, CDR1 is SGHAT and CDR2 is FQNNGV. The CDR3 coding sequence is TGTGCCAGCAGCTGGACAGTGGACCCGGAGACCCAGTACTTC. Amino acid sequence: CASSWTVDPETQYF.

The chain is built from TRBV20-1 and TRBJ1-6, with a possible D match to TRBD1 (5 bases). From germline, CDR1 is DFQATT and CDR2 SNEGSKA (reference sequence). V shed 3 bases and J shed 0 bases, with 9 bases lying between them. The CDR3 loop spans 15 amino acids. CDR3: CSASEGSSYNSPLHF. The CDR3 DNA sequence: TGCAGTGCTAGTGAGGGGAGCTCCTATAATTCACCCCTCCACTTT.

The V and J genes are TRBV11-2 and TRBJ2-2; D ambiguous. The CDR3 runs 12 residues. V lost 1 base and J 7 bases, leaving 4 bases between the germline ends. The germline V gene has CDR1 SGHAT and CDR2 FQNNGV. The CDR3 DNA reads as TGTGCCAGCAGCTTAGTAGGCGGGGAGCTGTTTTTT. This translates into CASSLVGGELFF.

This rearrangement joins TRBV30 to TRBJ1-4, with 8 nucleotides matching TRBD1. This CDR3 contains 13 residues. After removal of 4 bases from V and 9 bases from J, the junction contained 7 bases not matched to a gene. CDR1 GTSNPN and CDR2 SVGIG come from the germline V gene (reference sequence). CDR3 region: CAWKGTGGKKLFF. The CDR3 DNA sequence: TGTGCCTGGAAGGGGACAGGAGGGAAAAAACTGTTTTTT.

The chain joins TRBV6-6 to TRBJ2-7; the match to TRBD1 covers 10 bases. Germline assignment: CDR1 MNHNY and CDR2 SVGAGI (reference sequence). The CDR3 is 14 amino acids. After removal of 8 bases from V and 3 bases from J, the junction contained 7 bases not matched to a gene. In nucleotides, the CDR3 is TGTGCCAGCGCTCGTGGGACAGGGGTCTACGAGCAGTACTTC. Protein: CASARGTGVYEQYF.

The CDR3 region is CASSQVVAEAGDTQYF. The CDR3 DNA is TGTGCCAGCAGCCAAGTGGTAGCGGAAGCGGGAGATACGCAGTATTTT. The V and J genes are TRBV3-1 (or the pseudogene TRBV3-2) and TRBJ2-3; a weak D match, TRBD2 (6 bases). The CDR3 runs to 16 residues. CDR1 is LGHDT and CDR2 is YNNKEL in the germline V gene (reference sequence). Trimming removed 1 base at V and 5 bases at J, with 16 bases between.

The gene calls are TRBV15 and TRBJ1-2; D possibly corresponds to TRBD1 (5 bases). Germline V gene data show CDR1 as LNHNV and CDR2 as YYDKDF (reference sequence). V was pared by 0 bases and J by 0 bases, with 17 bases between. The CDR3 sequence is 18 residues long. The CDR3 DNA reads as TGTGCCACCAGCAGAGAACGGGCGTTGGACATAACTAACTATGGCTACACCTTC. This sequence encodes CATSRERALDITNYGYTF.

The chain recombines TRBV6-5 with TRBJ2-7, with a tentative D call TRBD1 (7 bases). V was shortened by 8 bases and J by 2 bases, with 13 bases between the two germline ends. Germline CDR1 reads MNHEY; CDR2 reads SVGAGI. The CDR3 runs to 13 residues. In nucleotides, the CDR3 is TGTGCCAGCGGAGGCGGGACAGCCTACGAGCAGTACTTC. This translates into CASGGGTAYEQYF.

This sequence joins TRBV4-1 and TRBJ2-4; 7 nucleotides line up with TRBD2. The V and J ends lost 4 bases and 3 bases, in that order; junction bases with no gene match: 15. This CDR3 is built from 18 residues. In germline, CDR1 is MGHRA, CDR2 YSYEKL. CDR3 sequence reads: CASSRPGRVPGGKNIQYF. As DNA, the CDR3 is TGCGCCAGCAGCCGCCCAGGCAGGGTGCCGGGGGGCAAAAACATTCAGTACTTC.

The chain joins TRBV5-4 to TRBJ1-1, with a tentative D call TRBD1 (5 bases). Germline assignment: CDR1 SGHNT and CDR2 YYREEE (reference sequence). The CDR3 is 12 amino acids. The germline V and J ends were trimmed by 5 bases and 6 bases, with 11 bases remaining between them. Here the CDR3 reads CASSYLTAEAFF. In nucleotides, the CDR3 is TGTGCCAGCAGTTACCTGACAGCTGAAGCTTTCTTT.

The V call is TRBV2, the J call TRBJ2-3; D possibly corresponds to TRBD1 (6 bases). With 6 bases removed from V and 0 bases from J, the gap between germline ends came to 10 bases. The germline CDR1 and CDR2 sequences are SNHLY and FYNNEI. This CDR3 has 14 residues. CDR3 nucleotides: TGTGCCAGCAGCGGGACAAGTAGCACAGATACGCAGTATTTT. Translating gives CASSGTSSTDTQYF.

Turning to this clone: Additional DNA sequences in this sample encode the identical CDR3. The J gene is TRBJ2-3, the V gene TRBV9; D gene uncertain. The length of the CDR3 is 13 residues. Trimming shortened V by 0 bases and J by 5 bases, and 7 bases separated the two germline ends. The V gene's germline CDR1 is SGDLS and CDR2 YYNGEE. The CDR3 nucleotides read TGTGCCAGCAGCGTAGAAACCGGAGATACGCAGTATTTT. Translation gives CASSVETGDTQYF.

This clone was seen a few times. The chain employs TRBV29-1 and TRBJ2-7, with D unresolved. In germline, CDR1 is SQVTM, CDR2 ANQGSEA. This CDR3 has 10 amino acids. The V gene lost 7 bases and the J gene lost 3 bases, with 7 bases spanning the gap. CDR3 sequence: CSDNSYEQYF. The CDR3 DNA follows: TGCAGCGATAACAGCTACGAGCAGTACTTC.

The gene calls are TRBV18 and TRBJ1-2, with 8 bases lining up with TRBD1. The V segment lost 3 bases and the J segment 0 bases; nucleotides outside the gene matches: 6. The CDR3 contains 16 residues. The germline V gene encodes CDR1 KGHSH and CDR2 LQKENI. The CDR3 nucleotides read TGTGCCAGCTCACCGAAAACAGGGGGAGCTAACTATGGCTACACCTTC. It translates to CASSPKTGGANYGYTF.

J is TRBJ2-2 and V is TRBV19; D might be TRBD1 (6 bases). CDR1 and CDR2 from the germline V gene are LNHDA and SQIVND (reference sequence). Trimming took off 4 bases at V and 0 bases at J, with 9 bases between the two ends. The CDR3 loop spans 15 amino acids. The CDR3 nucleotides read TGTGCCAGTAGTAGGACAGCGACGAACACCGGGGAGCTGTTTTTT. As protein: CASSRTATNTGELFF.

The chain recombines TRBV29-1 with TRBJ1-2; 7 bases agree with TRBD1. The CDR3 loop spans 12 amino acids. Germline CDR1 and CDR2: SQVTM and ANQGSEA. The V gene end was trimmed by 7 bases and the J gene end by 7 bases; junction bases not matched to a gene: 9. The CDR3 protein is CSGTTGSGGYTF. The CDR3 DNA follows: TGCAGCGGAACGACAGGGTCGGGTGGCTACACCTTC.

V is TRBV5-1 and J is TRBJ2-3; D is uncertain. V was pared by 2 bases and J by 1 base, with 2 bases between. The CDR3 loop spans 12 amino acids. Germline V gives CDR1 SGHRS, CDR2 YFSETQ. CDR3: CASSFGTDTQYF. The CDR3 nucleotides read TGCGCCAGCAGCTTTGGCACAGATACGCAGTATTTT.

This chain links TRBV7-9 with TRBJ1-1, with a weak D call TRBD1 (5 bases). The CDR3 sequence is 12 residues long. Germline V CDR1 and CDR2: SEHNR, FQNEAQ (reference sequence). Deletions cut 4 bases from V and 4 bases from J, with 7 bases between. CDR3 sequence: CASSYGGTEAFF. In DNA, the CDR3 is TGTGCCAGCAGCTACGGGGGCACTGAAGCTTTCTTT. The whole variable domain, remainder taken from reference TRBV7-9 and TRBJ1-1, is DTGVSQNPRHKITKRGQNVTFRCDPISEHNRLYWYRQTLGQGPEFLTYFQNEAQLEKSRLLSDRFSAERPKGSFSTLEIQRTEQGDSAMYLCASSYGGTEAFFGQGTRLTVV.

This rearrangement joins TRBV4-2 to TRBJ1-6; perhaps TRBD1 as D (6 bases). Trimming left V 3 bases short and J 0 bases short, with 12 bases between. Looked up from germline, CDR1 is LGHNA and CDR2 is YNFKEQ. The CDR3 has 17 amino acids. Written as DNA, the CDR3 is TGTGCCAGCAGCCAGGCAGACAGGAGCTCCTATAATTCACCCCTCCACTTT. The encoded protein is CASSQADRSSYNSPLHF.

V usage is TRBV7-9 and J usage is TRBJ2-2; the D gene could be TRBD1 or TRBD2 (5 bases each). V lost 5 bases, J lost 0 bases, and 10 bases lay in between. The germline V gene has CDR1 SEHNR and CDR2 FQNEAQ (reference sequence). This CDR3 is built from 15 residues. CDR3 region: CASSEGTSNTGELFF. CDR3 coding DNA: TGTGCCAGCAGCGAAGGGACGTCGAACACCGGGGAGCTGTTTTTT.

The chain recombines TRBV6-1 with TRBJ2-1; 9 bases align to TRBD1. Germline trimming cut 2 bases from V and 7 bases from J; bases unmatched to any gene: 6. The CDR3 has 15 residues. Germline V gene sequence: CDR1 MNHNS, CDR2 SASEGT. CDR3 region: CASSELGQGENEQFF. The DNA of the CDR3 is TGTGCCAGCAGTGAATTGGGACAGGGAGAAAATGAGCAGTTCTTC.

The rearrangement uses TRBV6-2 or TRBV6-3 and TRBJ2-7; D call uncertain. The CDR3 has 14 amino acids. V lost 5 bases to trimming and J lost 6 bases, with 17 bases between them. Germline CDR1 reads MNHEY; CDR2 reads SVGEGT. CDR3 nucleotide sequence: TGTGCCAGCAGTGATTTAGGAGCCCCCGGCGAGCAGTACTTC. Protein product: CASSDLGAPGEQYF.

The CDR3 is CASSQPQGGNTEAFF. As DNA, the CDR3 is TGCGCCAGCAGCCAACCACAGGGTGGAAACACTGAAGCTTTCTTT. J is TRBJ1-1 and V is TRBV4-1, with D perhaps matching TRBD1 (6 bases). There are 15 residues in the CDR3. Per germline, CDR1 MGHRA and CDR2 YSYEKL. The V and J ends lost 2 bases and 2 bases respectively, with 12 bases between them.

This clone came up a few times. The rearrangement joins TRBV30 to TRBJ2-5; no definite D call. This CDR3 has 15 amino acids. Germline V CDR1 and CDR2: GTSNPN, SVGIG (reference sequence). Trimming took 0 bases from V and 1 from J, leaving 12 bases between them. DNA of the CDR3: TGTGCCTGGAGTGTACGTCGGTGGAGCCAAGAGACCCAGTACTTC. Translated, it gives CAWSVRRWSQETQYF. Filled out from reference TRBV30 and TRBJ2-5, the complete variable domain reads SQTIHQWPATLVQPVGSPLSLECTVEGTSNPNLYWYRQAAGRGLQLLFYSVGIGQISSEVPQNLSASRPQDRQFILSSKKLLLSDSGFYLCAWSVRRWSQETQYFGPGTRLLVL.

V is TRBV5-1 and J is TRBJ2-3, with D perhaps assigned TRBD1 or TRBD2 (5 bases each). Trimming removed 3 bases at V and 2 bases at J, with 10 bases between. CDR1 SGHRS and CDR2 YFSETQ come from the germline V gene. This CDR3 comprises 14 residues. CDR3 loop: CASSSRGVTDTQYF. The CDR3 bases are TGCGCCAGCAGCTCGAGGGGAGTCACAGATACGCAGTATTTT.